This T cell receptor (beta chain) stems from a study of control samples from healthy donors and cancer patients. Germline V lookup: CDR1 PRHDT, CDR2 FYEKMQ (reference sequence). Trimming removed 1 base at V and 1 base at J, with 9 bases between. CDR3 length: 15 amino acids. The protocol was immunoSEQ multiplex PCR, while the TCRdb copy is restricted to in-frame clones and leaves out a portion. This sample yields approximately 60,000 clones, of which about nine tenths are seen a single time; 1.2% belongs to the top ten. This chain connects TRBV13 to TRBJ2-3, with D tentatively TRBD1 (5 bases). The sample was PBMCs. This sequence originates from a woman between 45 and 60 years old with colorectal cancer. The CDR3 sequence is CASSLEGMGTDTQYF. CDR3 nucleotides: TGTGCCAGCAGCTTAGAGGGGATGGGCACAGATACGCAGTATTTT.